This entry features one T cell receptor beta chain sequence. This clone was counted a single time. The specificity of this receptor is unknown. No base quality information exists; no much larger clone differs at one position. The library was obtained by the immunoSEQ multiplex PCR assay. TCRdb carries this immuneACCESS record with in-frame sequences only. Its versions omit some clonotypes, under half of them owing to an unresolved V gene in the studies checked, with the rest unexplained. Here the sample has almost 600 clones; about nine tenths occur a single time. The ten largest clones represent approximately 4.4% of the sample. The samples were obtained from people who had Merkel cell carcinoma. V and J are trimmed by 8 bases and 2 bases, and the gene matches miss 13 bases of the junction. Counted from cysteine to phenylalanine, this CDR3 has 17 amino acids. Just CDR3 DNA is preserved here, 51 bases in frame from base 1. Based on the germline V gene, the CDR1 and CDR2 sequences are MDHEN and SYDVKM.

The data were obtained in a study of T cells and Merkel cell carcinoma outcomes (TCRdb year 2020). The study in broad terms: In patients with Merkel cell carcinoma, researchers looked at whether the T-cell repertoire of the tumor, along with T-cell density, could predict clinical outcome. Paper-wide results and their limitations: According to the report, clinical outcomes in Merkel cell carcinoma patients could be predicted using T-cell density together with features of the T-cell repertoire.

The sequenced sample was tumor tissue from Merkel cell carcinoma. The receptor was isolated from a human donor with Merkel cell carcinoma. The V and J genes are TRBV28 and TRBJ1-5, with 9 junctional bases fitting TRBD1. The encoded CDR3 is CASRQGGGLDGNQPQHF. The DNA sequence is as follows: TGTGCCAGCCGACAGGGGGGAGGCCTTGACGGCAATCAGCCCCAGCATTTT.